This T cell receptor beta chain was profiled in a study of shared clonotypes between healthy human individuals. General observations from the study: Researchers sampled blood only, noting tissue repertoires likely differ. A generally larger estimated richness was seen in naive subsets than in memory subsets. Relative to their counterparts shared across all four donors, non-shared clonotypes exhibited diminished generation probabilities.

To note about this clone: Its antigen is still unknown.

As defined, naive CD8 cells were CD45RO-negative and positively selected for CCR7, with terminally differentiated effector memory CD45RA+ cells excluded. Germline lookup yields CDR1 WSHSY and CDR2 SAAADI. V was pared by 2 bases and J by 4 bases, with 9 bases between. The CDR3 spans 14 residues. Measured with immunoSEQ multiplex PCR; TCRdb has only the in-frame clones, and not every one. The sample lists about 2,200,000 clones; 85% to 95% were seen once. The sequenced material came from naive CD8+ T cells from PBMCs. The receptor was isolated from a young man in good health. Some clones in this sample may be carry-over from other donors' samples. The chain couples TRBV10-2 to TRBJ1-5, with TRBD1 as a possible D gene (5 bases). The CDR3 region is CASSEGTLNQPQHF. DNA of the CDR3: TGCGCCAGCAGTGAGGGGACGCTAAATCAGCCCCAGCATTTT.